This T cell receptor (beta chain) appears in the sequencing data of a study of response to subunit inactivated influenza vaccine. This clonotype was counted many times. Each CDR3 protein gets one entry after TCRdb re-called the RT-PCR reads with MiXCR. The sample consists of 150,000 to 200,000 distinct CDR3 sequences, less than 15% of them appearing once. Unmatched junction bases numbered 2, after V lost 5 bases and J lost 5 bases. CDR3 length: 13 residues. These data were likewise used in another study, on T cells expressing NK-cell markers. In that study: Beta-chain TCR cDNA was generated via 5'RACE template switching with UMIs. Beta-chain profiling covered CD3+CD56+NKG2C+, CD3+CD56+NKG2C- and CD3+CD56-NKG2C+ sorted subsets. Dominance of the CD3+CD56-NKG2C+ fraction by these clonotypes also held in a few donors.

The sequence derives from a man aged 50 or older who received an inactivated influenza vaccine. Sequences were derived from CD8+ T cells sorted from PBMCs, sampled 11 to 12 days after vaccination. V and J are TRBV12-3 or TRBV12-4 and TRBJ2-5; TRBD1 aligns across 10 bases. The CDR3 protein is CASSGDRGETQYF. The DNA for the CDR3 is TGTGCCAGCAGTGGGGACAGGGGTGAGACCCAGTACTTC.